This T cell receptor (beta chain) was documented in a study of blood T cells in healthy people across ages. This clonotype was detected ten times or more. Using a J-beta primer mix together with a sample-barcoded 5' primer, a second PCR was run for about 6 to 12 cycles. TCRdb independently ran MiXCR on the 5' RACE reads; one entry per CDR3 protein. The repertoire holds some 1.7 million distinct CDR3 sequences, with 28% as singletons. What was sequenced was blood. This sequence originates from a woman younger than 45 in good health.

The CDR3 region is CASSMNDGTDTQYF. CDR3 nucleotides: TGTGCCAGCAGTATGAACGATGGCACAGATACGCAGTATTTT. V usage is TRBV27 and J usage is TRBJ2-3; D unclear. The CDR3 has 14 amino acids. The V gene's germline CDR1 is MNHEY and CDR2 SMNVEV (reference sequence). Trimming took 5 bases from V and 1 from J, leaving 10 bases between them.